These T cell receptor beta chains were read from a single sample in a study of response to subunit inactivated influenza vaccine. TCRdb used MiXCR to reprocess the RT-PCR reads, holding one entry per CDR3 protein. Of about 650,000 distinct CDR3 sequences listed, around a sixth were seen once; the top ten hold approximately 10%. Sequenced here: PBMCs from blood, sampled about 11 days after vaccination. These receptors all come from a man over 45 who received an inactivated influenza vaccine. Both conserved end residues are part of each CDR3. Each record gives: D gene, clone size, J gene, V gene, CDR3 protein, CDR3 DNA. The D gene is left open where the match is weak. Clone sizes are given selectively: once, few, many, or a class where the clone is expanded.

>NA|few|TRBJ2-7|TRBV12-3/TRBV12-4
CASSRDSGYEQYF
TGTGCCAGCAGCCGGGATAGTGGCTACGAGCAGTACTTC
>NA|few|TRBJ2-4|TRBV20-1
CSAPRAVAKNIQYF
TGCAGTGCTCCCCGAGCGGTAGCCAAAAACATTCAGTACTTC
>NA|NA|TRBJ2-6|TRBV29-1
CSVRPGSGANVLTF
TGCAGCGTCCGTCCAGGGTCTGGGGCCAACGTCCTGACTTTC
>TRBD1|NA|TRBJ2-7|TRBV7-2
CASSLTRGREQYF
TGTGCCAGCAGCTTGACCAGGGGGCGGGAGCAGTACTTC
>NA|NA|TRBJ2-3|TRBV7-2
CASSFMGSDTQYF
TGTGCCAGCAGCTTCATGGGGTCAGATACGCAGTATTTT
>TRBD2|few|TRBJ2-1|TRBV5-1
CASSLGAGAIDEQFF
TGCGCCAGCAGCTTAGGAGCGGGGGCAATCGATGAGCAGTTCTTC
>NA|few|TRBJ1-1|TRBV7-2
CASSYTTGSNTEAFF
TGTGCCAGCAGCTATACCACCGGGTCCAACACTGAAGCTTTCTTT
>TRBD1|NA|TRBJ1-1|TRBV2
CASSRSAGGMNTEAFF
TGTGCCAGCAGTCGTTCGGCAGGGGGCATGAACACTGAAGCTTTCTTT
>NA|few|TRBJ2-1|TRBV7-9
CASGRVQGVYNEQFF
TGTGCCAGCGGGAGGGTACAGGGGGTCTACAATGAGCAGTTCTTC
>TRBD2|NA|TRBJ2-3|TRBV11-1
CASSRTGTSGSLARTDTQYF
TGTGCCAGCAGCCGAACCGGGACTAGCGGGAGTCTAGCCCGGACAGATACGCAGTATTTT
>TRBD1|NA|TRBJ2-7|TRBV14
CASSQDRRPQGTGFFGEQYF
TGTGCCAGCAGCCAAGATCGACGCCCACAAGGGACAGGGTTCTTCGGGGAGCAGTACTTC
>NA|NA|TRBJ2-3|TRBV24-1
CATSDLHLGTQYF
TGTGCCACCAGTGATTTGCACTTGGGTACGCAGTATTTT
>NA|many|TRBJ1-6|TRBV7-9
CASSTAPGSSYNSPLHF
TGTGCCAGCAGTACCGCACCAGGGAGCTCCTATAATTCACCCCTCCACTTT
>TRBD1|many|TRBJ1-2|TRBV7-2
CASSLVPGQGYGYTF
TGTGCCAGCAGCCTAGTACCGGGACAGGGCTATGGCTACACCTTC
>TRBD2|NA|TRBJ2-1|TRBV13
CASSFIPLADYNEQFF
TGTGCCAGCAGCTTCATCCCACTAGCGGACTACAATGAGCAGTTCTTC
>NA|few|TRBJ1-2|TRBV10-3
CAISESQNYGYTF
TGTGCCATCAGTGAAAGTCAGAACTATGGCTACACCTTC
>NA|few|TRBJ1-2|TRBV20-1
CSASSGDHYGYTF
TGCAGTGCTAGTTCCGGGGATCATTATGGCTACACCTTC
>NA|NA|TRBJ2-3|TRBV14
CASSQNRVTDTQYF
TGTGCCAGCAGCCAGAACAGGGTCACAGATACGCAGTATTTT
>TRBD2|NA|TRBJ2-1|TRBV7-9
CASSLSVAGANEQFF
TGTGCCAGCAGCTTATCCGTAGCGGGGGCCAATGAGCAGTTCTTC
>TRBD1|NA|TRBJ2-1|TRBV5-6
CASSTTGQEDEQFF
TGTGCCAGCAGCACGACGGGACAGGAGGATGAGCAGTTCTTC
>TRBD1|few|TRBJ1-2|TRBV6-5
CASSYDRGGYTF
TGTGCCAGCAGTTACGACAGGGGCGGCTACACCTTC
>NA|NA|TRBJ1-6|TRBV12-3/TRBV12-4
CASSLSSGPIRSPLHF
TGTGCCAGCAGTTTAAGTTCAGGACCTATTCGTTCACCCCTCCACTTT
>TRBD1|NA|TRBJ2-6|TRBV5-1
CASSLGQGAGANVLTF
TGCGCCAGCAGCCTGGGACAGGGGGCAGGGGCCAACGTCCTGACTTTC
>NA|few|TRBJ1-5|TRBV27
CASSPRGTSNQPQHF
TGTGCCAGCAGTCCTCGGGGAACAAGCAATCAGCCCCAGCATTTT
>TRBD1|NA|TRBJ2-4|TRBV12-3/TRBV12-4
CASSSTGGGFIQYF
TGTGCCAGCAGCTCGACAGGGGGAGGGTTCATTCAGTACTTC
>NA|few|TRBJ1-5|TRBV18
CASSQGHLNNQPQHF
TGTGCCAGCTCACAGGGACACCTTAACAATCAGCCCCAGCATTTT
>NA|few|TRBJ2-7|TRBV20-1
CSAKGPSAEQYF
TGCAGTGCTAAGGGTCCGTCCGCCGAGCAGTACTTC
>TRBD1|few|TRBJ2-6|TRBV5-1
CASSFPRDRGRFGANVLTF
TGCGCCAGCAGCTTTCCTCGGGACAGGGGGCGTTTTGGGGCCAACGTCCTGACTTTC
>NA|many|TRBJ2-3|TRBV29-1
CSAGRASPPDTQYF
TGCAGCGCGGGACGGGCCTCACCTCCAGATACGCAGTATTTT
>NA|NA|TRBJ1-2|TRBV10-3
CAISVRPGTYGYTF
TGTGCCATCAGTGTTAGACCCGGGACCTATGGCTACACCTTC
>NA|many|TRBJ2-1|TRBV3-1
CASSQEGTLDRYFYNEQFF
TGTGCCAGCAGCCAAGAAGGGACCCTTGACAGGTACTTCTACAATGAGCAGTTCTTC
>TRBD1|many|TRBJ2-2|TRBV6-2/TRBV6-3
CASSSDRGFTTGELFF
TGTGCCAGCAGTTCCGACAGGGGATTCACCACCGGGGAGCTGTTTTTT
>TRBD2|many|TRBJ2-1|TRBV14
CASSQVRSSGYNEQFF
TGTGCCAGCAGCCAAGTGCGGTCTAGCGGGTACAATGAGCAGTTCTTC
>NA|NA|TRBJ1-3|TRBV3-1
CASSQERISGNTIYF
TGTGCCAGCAGCCAAGAACGGATATCTGGAAACACCATATATTTT
>NA|NA|TRBJ2-5|TRBV5-1
CASSLGGMFQETQYF
TGCGCCAGCAGCTTGGGGGGGATGTTCCAGGAGACCCAGTACTTC
>NA|NA|TRBJ1-1|TRBV18
CASSPHANTEAFF
TGTGCCAGCTCACCACACGCGAACACTGAAGCTTTCTTT
>TRBD2|once|TRBJ2-1|TRBV20-1
CSAREGSGRVRNEQFF
TGCAGTGCTAGAGAAGGTAGCGGGAGGGTTAGGAATGAGCAGTTCTTC
>NA|NA|TRBJ2-3|TRBV28
CASSFAAGTDTQYF
TGTGCCAGCAGTTTCGCAGCGGGCACAGATACGCAGTATTTT
>TRBD1|few|TRBJ1-6|TRBV5-1
CASSLDRGPGNSPLHF
TGCGCCAGCAGCTTGGACAGGGGGCCTGGTAATTCACCCCTCCACTTT
>NA|few|TRBJ2-2|TRBV29-1
CSVDGYGGELFF
TGCAGCGTTGACGGGTATGGCGGGGAGCTGTTTTTT
>NA|NA|TRBJ2-2|TRBV20-1
CSARDLARAGNTGELFF
TGCAGTGCTAGAGACCTAGCGAGGGCGGGGAACACCGGGGAGCTGTTTTTT
>NA|few|TRBJ2-7|TRBV20-1
CSARDPTRYEQYF
TGCAGTGCTAGAGACCCAACCCGCTACGAGCAGTACTTC
>NA|NA|TRBJ2-2|TRBV24-1
CATSDIHLGSDTGELFF
TGTGCCACCAGTGATATTCATCTCGGGAGCGACACCGGGGAGCTGTTTTTT
>NA|few|TRBJ2-3|TRBV30
CAWSVLTTRPDTQYF
TGTGCCTGGAGTGTACTCACCACCCGCCCAGATACGCAGTATTTT
>NA|NA|TRBJ2-2|TRBV10-3
CAIGLTNTGELFF
TGTGCCATCGGGCTAACGAACACCGGGGAGCTGTTTTTT
>TRBD1|many|TRBJ2-1|TRBV12-3/TRBV12-4
CASSPGQGALNEQFF
TGTGCCAGCAGTCCGGGACAGGGGGCCCTCAATGAGCAGTTCTTC
>TRBD1|NA|TRBJ2-7|TRBV19
CASSYRGGGYEQYF
TGTGCCAGTAGCTACAGGGGTGGGGGCTACGAGCAGTACTTC
>NA|NA|TRBJ1-6|TRBV19
CASSPSYGSPLHF
TGTGCCAGCTCACCCAGTTATGGCTCACCCCTCCACTTT
>NA|few|TRBJ2-4|TRBV2
CASSDGRAAKNIQYF
TGTGCCAGCAGTGATGGCAGGGCGGCCAAAAACATTCAGTACTTC
>NA|NA|TRBJ2-5|TRBV6-1
CASSPTRGETQYF
TGTGCCAGCAGTCCGACCAGGGGAGAGACCCAGTACTTC
>NA|NA|TRBJ1-3|TRBV14
CASSYHQRGYGNTIYF
TGTGCCAGCAGCTACCACCAAAGGGGGTACGGAAACACCATATATTTT
>TRBD2|NA|TRBJ2-2|TRBV11-2
CASSKAGGNTGELFF
TGTGCCAGCAGCAAAGCGGGAGGGAACACCGGGGAGCTGTTTTTT
>NA|NA|TRBJ1-2|TRBV6-5
CASSYSWGGYTF
TGTGCCAGCAGTTACTCGTGGGGTGGCTACACCTTC
>NA|NA|TRBJ1-2|TRBV4-3
CASSLRLGVPGDYGYTF
TGCGCCAGCAGCCTCCGACTCGGGGTCCCTGGAGACTATGGCTACACCTTC
>NA|few|TRBJ2-7|TRBV15
CATSRSLRDEQYF
TGTGCCACCAGCAGATCCCTGAGAGACGAGCAGTACTTC
>NA|few|TRBJ2-3|TRBV18
CASSPQTHRGGTQYF
TGTGCCAGCTCACCACAGACTCACCGAGGGGGTACGCAGTATTTT
>NA|many|TRBJ2-1|TRBV7-3
CASSPWGLNEQFF
TGTGCCAGCAGCCCATGGGGGCTCAATGAGCAGTTCTTC
>TRBD2|few|TRBJ2-1|TRBV24-1
CATKGLDSHEQFF
TGTGCCACCAAGGGACTAGACTCCCATGAGCAGTTCTTC